The rows below give T cell receptor beta chains drawn from one sample of a study of vaccination and CD4 T cells after COVID-19. No cognate antigen is known for these TCRs. A single record per CDR3 protein comes from TCRdb applying MiXCR to the PCR reads. Among around 20,000 distinct CDR3 sequences listed, around 50% were seen once. Specimen: CD4+ T cells from blood, cultured in vitro, collected before SARS-CoV-2 vaccination. Receptors originate from a human donor who had recovered from COVID-19. Both conserved end residues are part of each CDR3. A D gene is named only where the DNA matches it firmly. Not all rows give a size; the values are once, few, many and, for expanded clones, a class.

V gene,J gene,D gene,CDR3 length,clone size,CDR3 DNA,CDR3 protein
TRBV24-1,TRBJ2-6,.,15,.,TGTGCCACCAGCCTTGGCGGTGGTGGGGCCAACGTCCTGACTTTC,CATSLGGGGANVLTF
TRBV6-1,TRBJ2-5,.,13,.,TGTGCCAGCACTGAGGGACTCCAAGAGACCCAGTACTTC,CASTEGLQETQYF
TRBV20-1,TRBJ2-2,.,13,few,TGCAGTGCTAAATGGCCAAACACCGGGGAGCTGTTTTTT,CSAKWPNTGELFF
TRBV12-3/TRBV12-4,TRBJ2-2,TRBD1,14,.,TGTGCCAGCATATTGTACAGGGGTATCGGGGAGCTGTTTTTT,CASILYRGIGELFF
TRBV6-1,TRBJ2-1,.,14,.,TGTGCCAGCAGTGGGATTTTTAGACGCGGTGAGCAGTTCTTC,CASSGIFRRGEQFF
TRBV20-1,TRBJ2-7,TRBD2,13,.,TGCAGTGCTAGACTAGCGGGAGTTGGGGAGCAGTACTTC,CSARLAGVGEQYF
TRBV6-2/TRBV6-3,TRBJ2-3,TRBD1,16,few,TGTGCCAGCAGTGGAGGACAGGGTGCCTTCTTTGATACGCAGTATTTT,CASSGGQGAFFDTQYF
TRBV20-1,TRBJ2-7,.,13,.,TGCAGTGCCCCGGTCAGAGGAAACTACGAGCAGTACTTC,CSAPVRGNYEQYF
TRBV6-2/TRBV6-3,TRBJ2-7,.,11,.,TGTGCCAGCAGCTTTGCAAGCGAGCAGTACTTC,CASSFASEQYF
TRBV20-1,TRBJ2-5,.,15,.,TGCAGTGCCCCACCCCTCCTCGCGGATGTGGAGACCCAGTACTTC,CSAPPLLADVETQYF
TRBV20-1,TRBJ2-4,.,14,.,TGCAGTGCTCAGGGGATCCTAGCCAAAAACATTCAGTACTTC,CSAQGILAKNIQYF
TRBV6-2/TRBV6-3,TRBJ2-3,TRBD2,13,.,TGTGCCAGCAGTCAGCGGGAGCCAGATACGCAGTATTTT,CASSQREPDTQYF
TRBV29-1,TRBJ2-6,.,12,.,TGCAGCGTTGGGTCTGGGGCCAACGTCCTGACTTTC,CSVGSGANVLTF
TRBV30,TRBJ1-5,.,14,.,TGTGCCTGGAGTGTACAGGGAGGCAATCAGCCCCAGCATTTT,CAWSVQGGNQPQHF
TRBV6-4,TRBJ2-3,TRBD2,13,few,TGTGCCAGCAGTGCTAGCGGGACAGATACGCAGTATTTT,CASSASGTDTQYF
TRBV6-5,TRBJ1-2,.,15,.,TGTGCCAGCAGTTACAGGGCGGCTACTAACTATGGCTACACCTTC,CASSYRAATNYGYTF
TRBV6-1,TRBJ2-5,.,16,.,TGTGCCAGTCGTCCACCGGGGGCAGGGGGTAGGGAGACCCAGTACTTC,CASRPPGAGGRETQYF
TRBV20-1,TRBJ1-1,.,12,few,TGCAGTGCTACCCCTACTGTCGGGGAAGCTTTCTTT,CSATPTVGEAFF
TRBV28,TRBJ2-3,TRBD2,12,.,TGTGCCAACTTAGCGGGACGGAAGACGCAGTATTTT,CANLAGRKTQYF
TRBV20-1,TRBJ2-3,.,15,.,TGCAGTGCTAGAGATAATAGCGCCACCACAGATACGCAGTATTTT,CSARDNSATTDTQYF
TRBV28,TRBJ2-3,TRBD2,17,.,TGTGCCAGCAGCAGCCGGACTAGCGGGAGAGTTACAGATACGCAGTATTTT,CASSSRTSGRVTDTQYF
TRBV5-1,TRBJ1-2,.,12,.,TGCGCCAGCAGCTTGGATCCCGGCGGCTACACCTTC,CASSLDPGGYTF
TRBV2,TRBJ1-6,.,14,few,TGTGCCAGCAGTGAGGGTCCCATGGATTCACCCCTCCACTTT,CASSEGPMDSPLHF
TRBV5-4,TRBJ1-1,.,14,.,TGTGCCAGCAGCTCCCCGGGGAGGGTCGCTGAAGCTTTCTTT,CASSSPGRVAEAFF
TRBV28,TRBJ2-7,.,14,.,TGTGCCAGCAGCCTCGCAGGACGGGCCTACGAGCAGTACTTC,CASSLAGRAYEQYF
TRBV5-5,TRBJ1-5,.,15,.,TGTGCCAGCAGCTTGGGGGGACAACGGAATCAGCCCCAGCATTTT,CASSLGGQRNQPQHF
TRBV20-1,TRBJ2-3,.,15,few,TGCAGTGCCCCCTTTGGTGAGGCCCGCACAGATACGCAGTATTTT,CSAPFGEARTDTQYF
TRBV28,TRBJ1-2,.,13,few,TGTGCCAGCAGTTTAGCAGGGAACTATGGCTACACCTTC,CASSLAGNYGYTF
TRBV7-2,TRBJ2-5,.,13,few,TGTGCCAGCAGCTTAGCCCATCAAGAGACCCAGTACTTC,CASSLAHQETQYF
TRBV15,TRBJ2-7,TRBD1,16,.,TGTGCCACCAGCTCAGGACAGGGGGGTCCCACCTACGAGCAGTACTTC,CATSSGQGGPTYEQYF
TRBV27,TRBJ2-3,TRBD2,20,few,TGTGCCAGCAGTCCGAGAGCGGGAGCGGGTGTGCGTGTCGGCACAGATACGCAGTATTTT,CASSPRAGAGVRVGTDTQYF
TRBV7-9,TRBJ1-6,.,13,.,TGTGCCAGCAGCCCCCGGGACGGTTCACCCCTCCACTTT,CASSPRDGSPLHF
TRBV7-9,TRBJ1-4,.,15,.,TGTGCCAGCAGCTTCTCAGGGCTAGTAGATGAAAAACTGTTTTTT,CASSFSGLVDEKLFF
TRBV15,TRBJ2-6,TRBD1,15,.,TGTGCCACCCACGACAGGGGGGCAGGGGCCAACGTCCTGACTTTC,CATHDRGAGANVLTF
TRBV19,TRBJ2-7,TRBD1,14,few,TGTGCCAGTAGTCTCGGGACAGGGGGATACGAGCAGTACTTC,CASSLGTGGYEQYF
TRBV28,TRBJ1-6,.,18,few,TGTGCCAGCAGCTCAACTACCCAAGCCGGGGGGGCCAATTCACCCCTCCACTTT,CASSSTTQAGGANSPLHF
TRBV6-1,TRBJ2-3,.,15,once,TGTGCCAGCAGCCTTTCTCAGATGCGGACAGATACGCAGTATTTT,CASSLSQMRTDTQYF
TRBV19,TRBJ1-1,.,15,.,TGTGCCAGTAGTACCGAAAGGACAGCGCGGGGTGGAGCTTTCTTT,CASSTERTARGGAFF
TRBV7-6,TRBJ2-1,TRBD2,16,few,TGTGCCAGCAGCTCTCCTACTAGCGGGGGAAACAATGAGCAGTTCTTC,CASSSPTSGGNNEQFF
TRBV6-4,TRBJ2-7,TRBD2,15,.,TGTGCCAGCAGTCACGGCCGGGGACTAGTACAGGCGCAGTACTTC,CASSHGRGLVQAQYF
TRBV7-7,TRBJ1-4,.,12,few,TGTGCCAGCAAGGACGGCCTTGAAAAAAGGTTTTTT,CASKDGLEKRFF
TRBV7-2,TRBJ2-5,.,14,.,TGTGCCAGCACCCAGGACACCTCAGGAGAGACCCAGTACTTC,CASTQDTSGETQYF
TRBV2,TRBJ2-7,TRBD2,15,few,TGTGCCAGCGGGTCCCAGGGACTAGCGGGAGACGAGCAGTACTTC,CASGSQGLAGDEQYF
TRBV2,TRBJ1-6,.,16,.,TGTGCCAGCACCGAATTAGGGACAAGCTTGAATTCACCCCTCCACTTT,CASTELGTSLNSPLHF
TRBV2,TRBJ1-1,.,14,.,TGTGCCAGCAGTCGATCGTTTTCGGTCAGGGACGCTTTCTTT,CASSRSFSVRDAFF
TRBV5-4,TRBJ2-1,TRBD2,15,once,TGTGCCAGCAGCTTGGAAGCGGGAAAGGGCAATGAGCAGTTCTTC,CASSLEAGKGNEQFF
TRBV2,TRBJ1-5,.,14,.,TGTGCCAGCAGTGAAGACCGCTTCAATCAGCCCCAGCATTTT,CASSEDRFNQPQHF
TRBV11-1,TRBJ2-5,.,16,.,TGTGCCAGCAGCTTATTAAGAGCGAACCACCAAGAGACCCAGTACTTC,CASSLLRANHQETQYF
TRBV7-9,TRBJ2-1,.,17,.,TGTGCCAGCAGCTTAAATAGGTGGGACCGGGTGGGGAATGAGCAGTTCTTC,CASSLNRWDRVGNEQFF
TRBV28,TRBJ2-4,.,14,.,TGTGCCAGCAAATCCGGGGGCTCGAGGGAAATTCAGTACTTC,CASKSGGSREIQYF
TRBV7-2,TRBJ1-5,.,14,.,TGTGCCAGCAGCATGACAGGCCTCAATCAGCCCCAGCATTTT,CASSMTGLNQPQHF
TRBV20-1,TRBJ2-4,.,14,.,TGCAGTGCTAGAGATTCGGGGGCGGGAAACATTCAGTACTTC,CSARDSGAGNIQYF
TRBV30,TRBJ2-2,.,16,.,TGTGCCTGGAGTGTAGTACGCGTGCCCATTACCGGGGAGCTGTTTTTT,CAWSVVRVPITGELFF
TRBV7-2,TRBJ2-2,.,12,few,TGTGCCAGCAGCTTAGCGGCGGGGGAGCTGTTTTTT,CASSLAAGELFF
TRBV7-2,TRBJ2-5,.,11,.,TGTGCCAGCAGCGAACAGGAGACCCAGTACTTC,CASSEQETQYF
TRBV6-2/TRBV6-3,TRBJ1-5,.,20,few,TGTGCCAGCAGTTCCACTATCTGGCCTACGAGGCGTAATAGCAATCAGCCCCAGCATTTT,CASSSTIWPTRRNSNQPQHF
TRBV20-1,TRBJ2-3,.,11,.,TGCAGTTTATATAGCACAGATACGCAGTATTTT,CSLYSTDTQYF
TRBV11-3,TRBJ2-2,TRBD2,16,.,TGTGCCAGCAGCTTACGGACTAGCCACGATACCGGGGAGCTGTTTTTT,CASSLRTSHDTGELFF
TRBV18,TRBJ1-2,.,15,once,TGTGCCAGCTCACCAGGGGGCCAGGCCGGCTATGGCTACACCTTC,CASSPGGQAGYGYTF